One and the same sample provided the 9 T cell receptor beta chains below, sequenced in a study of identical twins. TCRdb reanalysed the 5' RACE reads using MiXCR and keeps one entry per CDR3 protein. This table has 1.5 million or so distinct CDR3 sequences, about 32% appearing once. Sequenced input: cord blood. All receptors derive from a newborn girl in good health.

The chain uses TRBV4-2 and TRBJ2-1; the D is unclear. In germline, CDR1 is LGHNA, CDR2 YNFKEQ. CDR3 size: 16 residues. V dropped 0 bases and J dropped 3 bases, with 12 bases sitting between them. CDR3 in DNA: TGTGCCAGCAGCCAAGATAGGAGACCCCTCTACAATGAGCAGTTCTTC. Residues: CASSQDRRPLYNEQFF.

CDR3 in amino acids: CASSPGRGGNEKLFF. CDR3 nucleotide sequence: TGTGCCAGCAGCCCTGGTCGGGGGGGTAATGAAAAACTGTTTTTT. The chain links TRBV28 to TRBJ1-4; maybe TRBD1 (5 bases). CDR1 and CDR2 from the germline V gene are MDHEN and SYDVKM. Trimming removed 6 bases from V and 4 bases from J, with 15 bases in between. The CDR3 consists of 15 residues. The complete variable domain, with remaining parts taken from reference TRBV28 and TRBJ1-4, reads DVKVTQSSRYLVKRTGEKVFLECVQDMDHENMFWYRQDPGLGLRLIYFSYDVKMKEKGDIPEGYSVSREKKERFSLILESASTNQTSMYLCASSPGRGGNEKLFFGSGTQLSVL.

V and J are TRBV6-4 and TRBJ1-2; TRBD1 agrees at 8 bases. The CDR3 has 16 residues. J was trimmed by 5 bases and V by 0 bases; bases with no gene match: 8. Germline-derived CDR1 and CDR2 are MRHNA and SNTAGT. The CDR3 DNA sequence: TGTGCCAGCAGTGACTCCGGACAGGGAGGGACATATGGCTACACCTTC. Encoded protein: CASSDSGQGGTYGYTF.

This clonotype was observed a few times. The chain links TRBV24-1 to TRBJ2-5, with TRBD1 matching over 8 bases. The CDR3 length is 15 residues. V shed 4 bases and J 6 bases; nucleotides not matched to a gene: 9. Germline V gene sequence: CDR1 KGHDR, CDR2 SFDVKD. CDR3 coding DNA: TGTGCCACCAGTGACCGTGGACAGGGCGGAAAGACCCAGTACTTC. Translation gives CATSDRGQGGKTQYF.

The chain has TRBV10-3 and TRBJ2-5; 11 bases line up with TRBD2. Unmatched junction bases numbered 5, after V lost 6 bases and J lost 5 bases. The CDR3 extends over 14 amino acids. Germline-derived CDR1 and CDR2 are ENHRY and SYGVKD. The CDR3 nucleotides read TGTGCCATCAGGCCCGGGACTAGCGGTGAGACCCAGTACTTC. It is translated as CAIRPGTSGETQYF.

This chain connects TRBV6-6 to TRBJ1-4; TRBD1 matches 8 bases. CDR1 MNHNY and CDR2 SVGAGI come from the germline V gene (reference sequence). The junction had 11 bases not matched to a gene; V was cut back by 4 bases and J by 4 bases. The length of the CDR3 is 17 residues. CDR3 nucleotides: TGTGCCAGCAGTTGGGGGGGACAGGCGACCTTTAATGAAAAACTGTTTTTT. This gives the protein CASSWGGQATFNEKLFF.

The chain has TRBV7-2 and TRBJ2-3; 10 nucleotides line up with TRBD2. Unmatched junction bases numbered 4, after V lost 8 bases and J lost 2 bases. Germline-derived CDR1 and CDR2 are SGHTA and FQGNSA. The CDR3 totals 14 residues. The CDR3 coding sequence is TGTGCCAGCGGGACTAGCGTCCTCACAGATACGCAGTATTTT. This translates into CASGTSVLTDTQYF.

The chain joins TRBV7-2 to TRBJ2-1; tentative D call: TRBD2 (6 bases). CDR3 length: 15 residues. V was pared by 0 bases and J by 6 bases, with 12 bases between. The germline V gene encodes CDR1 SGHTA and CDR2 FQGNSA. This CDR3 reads CASSLALRTTNEQFF. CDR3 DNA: TGTGCCAGCAGCTTAGCGCTTAGGACTACCAATGAGCAGTTCTTC. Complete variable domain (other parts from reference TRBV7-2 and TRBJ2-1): GAGVSQSPSNKVTEKGKDVELRCDPISGHTALYWYRQSLGQGLEFLIYFQGNSAPDKSGLPSDRFSAERTGGSVSTLTIQRTQQEDSAVYLCASSLALRTTNEQFFGPGTRLTVL.

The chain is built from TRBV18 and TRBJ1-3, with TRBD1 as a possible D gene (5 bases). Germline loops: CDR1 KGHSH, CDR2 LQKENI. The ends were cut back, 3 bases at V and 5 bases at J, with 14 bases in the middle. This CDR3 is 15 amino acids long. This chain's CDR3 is CASSPTGTFRNTIYF. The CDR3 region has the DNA TGTGCCAGCTCACCGACCGGGACCTTTCGAAACACCATATATTTT.